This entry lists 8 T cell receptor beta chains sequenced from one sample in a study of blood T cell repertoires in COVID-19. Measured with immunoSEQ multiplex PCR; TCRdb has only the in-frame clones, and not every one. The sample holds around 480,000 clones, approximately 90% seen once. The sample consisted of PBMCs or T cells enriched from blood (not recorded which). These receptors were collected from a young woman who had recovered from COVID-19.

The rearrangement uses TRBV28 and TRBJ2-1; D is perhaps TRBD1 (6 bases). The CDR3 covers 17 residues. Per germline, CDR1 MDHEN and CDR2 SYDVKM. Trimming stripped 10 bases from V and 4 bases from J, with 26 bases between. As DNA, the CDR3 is TGTGCCACCTCCCCTTTGGGGGCCCCCCCGGGATACAATGAGCAGTTCTTC. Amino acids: CATSPLGAPPGYNEQFF.

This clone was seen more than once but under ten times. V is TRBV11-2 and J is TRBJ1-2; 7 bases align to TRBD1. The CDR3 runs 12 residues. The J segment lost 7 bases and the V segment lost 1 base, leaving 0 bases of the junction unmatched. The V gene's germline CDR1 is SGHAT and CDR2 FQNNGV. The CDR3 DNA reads TGTGCCAGCAGCTTAGCAGGGGGTGGCTACACCTTC. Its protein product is CASSLAGGGYTF.

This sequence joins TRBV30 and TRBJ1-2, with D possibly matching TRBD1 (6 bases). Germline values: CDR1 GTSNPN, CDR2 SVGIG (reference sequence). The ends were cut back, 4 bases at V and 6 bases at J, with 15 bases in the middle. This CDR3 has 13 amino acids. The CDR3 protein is CAWKSYRADGYTF. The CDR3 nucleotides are TGTGCCTGGAAGAGCTACAGGGCGGATGGCTACACCTTC. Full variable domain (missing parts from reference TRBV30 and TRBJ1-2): SQTIHQWPATLVQPVGSPLSLECTVEGTSNPNLYWYRQAAGRGLQLLFYSVGIGQISSEVPQNLSASRPQDRQFILSSKKLLLSDSGFYLCAWKSYRADGYTFGSGTRLTVV.

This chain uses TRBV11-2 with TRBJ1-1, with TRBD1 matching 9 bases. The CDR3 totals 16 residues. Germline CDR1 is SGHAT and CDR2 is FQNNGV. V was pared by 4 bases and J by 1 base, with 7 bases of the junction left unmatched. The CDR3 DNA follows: TGTGCCAGCAGCTCAGGACAGGGGCGTCGGAACACTGAAGCTTTCTTT. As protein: CASSSGQGRRNTEAFF. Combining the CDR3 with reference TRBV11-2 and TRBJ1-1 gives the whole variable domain EAGVAQSPRYKIIEKRQSVAFWCNPISGHATLYWYQQILGQGPKLLIQFQNNGVVDDSQLPKDRFSAERLKGVDSTLKIQPAKLEDSAVYLCASSSGQGRRNTEAFFGQGTRLTVV.

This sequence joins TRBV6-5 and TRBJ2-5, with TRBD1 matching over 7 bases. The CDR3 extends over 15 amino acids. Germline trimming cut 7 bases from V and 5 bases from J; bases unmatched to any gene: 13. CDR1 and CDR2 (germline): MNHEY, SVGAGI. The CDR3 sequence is CASTPRRTGRETQYF. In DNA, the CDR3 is TGTGCCAGCACCCCCCGCCGGACAGGTCGGGAGACCCAGTACTTC.

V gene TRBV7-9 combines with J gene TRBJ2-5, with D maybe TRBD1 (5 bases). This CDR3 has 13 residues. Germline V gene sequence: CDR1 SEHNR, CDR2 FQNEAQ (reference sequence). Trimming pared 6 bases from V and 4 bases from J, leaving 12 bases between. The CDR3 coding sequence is TGTGCCAGCAGAGACAGTTGGGGAGAGACCCAGTACTTC. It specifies CASRDSWGETQYF.

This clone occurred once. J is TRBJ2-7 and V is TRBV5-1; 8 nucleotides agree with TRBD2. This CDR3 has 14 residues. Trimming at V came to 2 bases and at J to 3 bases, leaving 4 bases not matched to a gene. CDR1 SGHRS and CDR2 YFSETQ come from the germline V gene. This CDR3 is CASSFLAGGYEQYF. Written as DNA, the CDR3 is TGCGCCAGCAGCTTTCTAGCGGGCGGCTACGAGCAGTACTTC.

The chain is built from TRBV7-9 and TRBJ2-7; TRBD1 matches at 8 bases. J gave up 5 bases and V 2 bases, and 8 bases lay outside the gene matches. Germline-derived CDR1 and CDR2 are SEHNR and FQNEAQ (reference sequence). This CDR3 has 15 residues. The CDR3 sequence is CASSLFSGGGDEQYF. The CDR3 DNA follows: TGTGCCAGCAGCTTATTCTCAGGGGGCGGGGACGAGCAGTACTTC.